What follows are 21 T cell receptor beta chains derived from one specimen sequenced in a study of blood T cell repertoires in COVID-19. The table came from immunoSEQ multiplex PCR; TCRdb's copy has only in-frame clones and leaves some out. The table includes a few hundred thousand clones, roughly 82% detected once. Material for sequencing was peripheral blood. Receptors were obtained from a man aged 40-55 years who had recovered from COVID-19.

The DNA for the CDR3 is TGTGCCAGTAACCAACTTAGGGGCGGAAACGAGTTAGGGCCCCAGCATTTT. It translates to CASNQLRGGNELGPQHF. The gene calls are TRBV19 and TRBJ1-5; possible D gene TRBD1, 5 bases. With 7 bases removed from V and 9 bases from J, the gap between germline ends came to 28 bases. Germline V gene data show CDR1 as LNHDA and CDR2 as SQIVND (reference sequence). This CDR3 has 17 residues.

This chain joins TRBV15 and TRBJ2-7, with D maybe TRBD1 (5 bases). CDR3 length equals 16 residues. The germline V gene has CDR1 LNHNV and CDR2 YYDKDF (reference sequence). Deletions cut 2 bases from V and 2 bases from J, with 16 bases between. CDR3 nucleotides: TGTGCCACCAGCAGATTTCAGGGCTCGGTTGCCTACGAGCAGTACTTC. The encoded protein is CATSRFQGSVAYEQYF.

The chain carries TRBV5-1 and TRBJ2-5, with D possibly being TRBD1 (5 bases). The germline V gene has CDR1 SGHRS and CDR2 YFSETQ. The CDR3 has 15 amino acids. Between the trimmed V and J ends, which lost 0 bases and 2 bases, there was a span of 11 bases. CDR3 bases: TGCGCCAGCAGCTTGGAGGGGCGGAGACAAGAGACCCAGTACTTC. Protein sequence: CASSLEGRRQETQYF.

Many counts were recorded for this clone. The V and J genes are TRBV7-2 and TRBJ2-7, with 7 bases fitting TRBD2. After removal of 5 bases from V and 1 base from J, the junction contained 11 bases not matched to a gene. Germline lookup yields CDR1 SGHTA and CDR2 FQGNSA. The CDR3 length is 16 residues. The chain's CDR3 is CASSPKGGSRSYEQYF. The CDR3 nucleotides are TGTGCCAGCAGCCCCAAGGGCGGGAGTAGATCCTACGAGCAGTACTTC.

DNA of the CDR3: TGTGCCAGCAGTTTTGTGAGAAATGAGCAGTTCTTC. Its translation is CASSFVRNEQFF. The chain employs TRBV12-3 or TRBV12-4 and TRBJ2-1; D not resolved. V was pared by 3 bases and J by 7 bases, with 7 bases between. The CDR3 has 12 residues.

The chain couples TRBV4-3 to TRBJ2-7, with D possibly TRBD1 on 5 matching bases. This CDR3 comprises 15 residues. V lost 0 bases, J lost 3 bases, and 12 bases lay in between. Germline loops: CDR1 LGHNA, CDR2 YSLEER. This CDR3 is CASSQDRWGGYEQYF. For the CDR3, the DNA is TGCGCCAGCAGCCAAGACCGTTGGGGCGGCTACGAGCAGTACTTC.

CDR3 region: CASSIALPGEYGYTF. CDR3 nucleotides: TGTGCCAGTAGTATAGCCCTCCCGGGGGAATATGGCTACACCTTC. The chain employs TRBV19 and TRBJ1-2; D may be TRBD1 (5 bases). Germline-derived CDR1 and CDR2 are LNHDA and SQIVND (reference sequence). The CDR3 has 15 amino acids. Trimming took off 1 base at V and 5 bases at J, with 14 bases between the two ends. Drawing the rest from reference TRBV19 and TRBJ1-2, the complete variable domain is DGGITQSPKYLFRKEGQNVTLSCEQNLNHDAMYWYRQDPGQGLRLIYYSQIVNDFQKGDIAEGYSVSREKKESFPLTVTSAQKNPTAFYLCASSIALPGEYGYTFGSGTRLTVV.

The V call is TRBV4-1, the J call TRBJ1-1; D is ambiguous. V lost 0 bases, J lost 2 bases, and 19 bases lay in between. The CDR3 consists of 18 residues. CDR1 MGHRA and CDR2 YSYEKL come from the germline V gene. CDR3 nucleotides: TGCGCCAGCAGCCAAGAAGACGACGGCGAGGGTTTAAACACTGAAGCTTTCTTT. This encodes CASSQEDDGEGLNTEAFF.

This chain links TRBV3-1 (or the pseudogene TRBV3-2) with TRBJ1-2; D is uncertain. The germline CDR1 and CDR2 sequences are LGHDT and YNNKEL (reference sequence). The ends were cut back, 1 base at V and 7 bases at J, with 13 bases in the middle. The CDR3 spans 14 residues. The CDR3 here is CASSQAVMSPGYTF. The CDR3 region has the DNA TGTGCCAGCAGCCAAGCCGTTATGAGTCCTGGCTACACCTTC.

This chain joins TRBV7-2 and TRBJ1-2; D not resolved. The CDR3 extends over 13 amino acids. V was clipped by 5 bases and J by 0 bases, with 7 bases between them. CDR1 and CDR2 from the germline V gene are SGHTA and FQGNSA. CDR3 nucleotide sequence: TGTGCCAGCAGCCCTGAGGCTAACTATGGCTACACCTTC. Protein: CASSPEANYGYTF.

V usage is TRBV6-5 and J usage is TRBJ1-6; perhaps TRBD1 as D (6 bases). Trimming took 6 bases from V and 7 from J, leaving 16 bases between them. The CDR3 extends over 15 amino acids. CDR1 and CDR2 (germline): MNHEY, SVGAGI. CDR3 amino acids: CASRPPRTENSPLHF. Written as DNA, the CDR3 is TGTGCCAGCAGGCCGCCCCGGACAGAGAATTCACCCCTCCACTTT.

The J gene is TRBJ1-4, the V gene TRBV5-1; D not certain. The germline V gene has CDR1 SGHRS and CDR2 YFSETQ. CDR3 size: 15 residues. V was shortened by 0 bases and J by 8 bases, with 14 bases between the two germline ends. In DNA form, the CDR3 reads TGCGCCAGCAGCTTGGGCGCAAATAGAGGGGAAAAACTGTTTTTT. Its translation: CASSLGANRGEKLFF.

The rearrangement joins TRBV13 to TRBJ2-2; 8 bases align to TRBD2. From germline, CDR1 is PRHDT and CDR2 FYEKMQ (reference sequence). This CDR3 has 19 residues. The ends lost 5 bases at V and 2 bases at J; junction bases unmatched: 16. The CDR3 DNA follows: TGTGCCAGCAGCCCCCGAAACACTCTACTAGCGGTAAACACCGGGGAGCTGTTTTTT. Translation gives CASSPRNTLLAVNTGELFF.

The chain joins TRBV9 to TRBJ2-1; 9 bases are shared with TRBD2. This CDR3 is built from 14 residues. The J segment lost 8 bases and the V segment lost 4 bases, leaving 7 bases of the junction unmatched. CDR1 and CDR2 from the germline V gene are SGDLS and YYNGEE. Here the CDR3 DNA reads TGTGCCAGCAGCCCCAGCGGGAGGCGGGATGAGCAGTTCTTC. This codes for CASSPSGRRDEQFF.

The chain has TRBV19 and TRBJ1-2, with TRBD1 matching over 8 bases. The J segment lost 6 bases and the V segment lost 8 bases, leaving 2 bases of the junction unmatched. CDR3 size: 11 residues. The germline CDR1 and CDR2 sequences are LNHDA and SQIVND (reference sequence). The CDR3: CASRDRHGYTF. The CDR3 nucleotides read TGTGCCAGTCGGGACAGGCATGGCTACACCTTC.

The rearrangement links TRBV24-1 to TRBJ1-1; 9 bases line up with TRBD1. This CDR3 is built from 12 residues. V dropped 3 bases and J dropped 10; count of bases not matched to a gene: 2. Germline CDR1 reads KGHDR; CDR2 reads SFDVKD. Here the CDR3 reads CATSDGTGRAFF. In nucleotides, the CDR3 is TGTGCCACCAGTGATGGGACAGGGAGAGCTTTCTTT.

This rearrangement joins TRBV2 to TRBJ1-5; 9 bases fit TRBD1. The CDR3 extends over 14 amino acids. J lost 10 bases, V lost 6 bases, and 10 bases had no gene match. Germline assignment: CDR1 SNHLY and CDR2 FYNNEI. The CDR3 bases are TGTGCCAGCAGAAGGGACAGGGAATCGGAACCCCAGCATTTT. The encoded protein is CASRRDRESEPQHF. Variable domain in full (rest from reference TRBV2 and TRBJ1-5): EPEVTQTPSHQVTQMGQEVILRCVPISNHLYFYWYRQILGQKVEFLVSFYNNEISEKSEIFDDQFSVERPDGSNFTLKIRSTKLEDSAMYFCASRRDRESEPQHFGDGTRLSIL.

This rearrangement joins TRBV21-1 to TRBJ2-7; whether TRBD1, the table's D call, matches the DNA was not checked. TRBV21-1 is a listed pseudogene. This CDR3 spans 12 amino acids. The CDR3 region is CASSPDISEQYF. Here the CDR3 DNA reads TGTGCCAGCAGCCCCGACATATCTGAGCAGTACTTC.

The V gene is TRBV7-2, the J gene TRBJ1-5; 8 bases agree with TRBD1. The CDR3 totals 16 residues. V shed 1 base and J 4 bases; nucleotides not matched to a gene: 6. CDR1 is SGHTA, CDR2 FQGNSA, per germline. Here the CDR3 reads CASSLGGTGGNQPQHF. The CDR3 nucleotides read TGTGCCAGCAGCTTAGGGGGCACAGGGGGAAATCAGCCCCAGCATTTT.

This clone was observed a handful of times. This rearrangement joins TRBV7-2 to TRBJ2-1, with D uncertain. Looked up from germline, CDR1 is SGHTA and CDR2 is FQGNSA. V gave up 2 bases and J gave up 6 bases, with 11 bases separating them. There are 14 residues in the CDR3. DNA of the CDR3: TGTGCCAGCAGCTTAAATGAGGCCCTCAATGAGCAGTTCTTC. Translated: CASSLNEALNEQFF. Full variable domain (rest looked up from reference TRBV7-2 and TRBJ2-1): GAGVSQSPSNKVTEKGKDVELRCDPISGHTALYWYRQSLGQGLEFLIYFQGNSAPDKSGLPSDRFSAERTGGSVSTLTIQRTQQEDSAVYLCASSLNEALNEQFFGPGTRLTVL.

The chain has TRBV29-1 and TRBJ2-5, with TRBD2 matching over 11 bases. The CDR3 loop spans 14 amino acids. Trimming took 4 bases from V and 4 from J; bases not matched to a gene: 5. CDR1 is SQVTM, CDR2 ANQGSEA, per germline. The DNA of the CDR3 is TGCAGCGTTGCGGGCGGACTAGCGGGAGAGACCCAGTACTTC. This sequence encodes CSVAGGLAGETQYF.